These 20 T cell receptor beta chains came from one sample sequenced in a study of T cells in localized non-small cell lung cancer. TCRdb's table, derived via immunoSEQ multiplex PCR, lists solely in-frame clones and lacks some. The sample yields around 70,000 clones, 80% to 90% seen once. Sequences were derived from peripheral blood, sampled before any cancer treatment. The receptors here all came from a male donor aged 60 or over with stage III squamous cell lung carcinoma.

The CDR3 DNA reads as TGTGCCAGCAGTTCACCTGGCTGGGGGGGAGGCTATGGCTACACCTTC. Protein sequence: CASSSPGWGGGYGYTF. The chain links TRBV6-5 to TRBJ1-2; the D gene is possibly TRBD1 (5 bases). The V end lost 4 bases, the J end lost 4 bases, and 19 bases lay between the germline ends. Germline V gives CDR1 MNHEY, CDR2 SVGAGI. CDR3 size: 16 residues.

The V call is TRBV9, the J call TRBJ1-6; 7 nucleotides match TRBD1. V was clipped by 3 bases and J by 3 bases; unmatched bases: 3. Germline assignment: CDR1 SGDLS and CDR2 YYNGEE. CDR3 length: 15 amino acids. The CDR3 reads CASSGTGVYNSPLHF. The CDR3 DNA follows: TGTGCCAGCAGCGGAACAGGGGTCTATAATTCACCCCTCCACTTT.

The V call is TRBV7-9, the J call TRBJ1-5, with TRBD1 as a possible D gene (6 bases). The CDR3 sequence is 13 residues long. V was trimmed by 9 bases and J by 5 bases, leaving 14 bases between them. Germline V gives CDR1 SEHNR, CDR2 FQNEAQ (reference sequence). As DNA, the CDR3 is TGTGCCAGTTCGCGGGAGGGGGATCAGCCCCAGCATTTT. This gives the protein CASSREGDQPQHF.

The chain is built from TRBV5-1 and TRBJ2-2; D is unresolved. The germline gives CDR1 SGHRS, CDR2 YFSETQ. This CDR3 is built from 15 residues. V was clipped by 4 bases and J by 2 bases, with 12 bases between them. This CDR3 is CASSPDGINTGELFF. The CDR3 DNA reads TGCGCCAGCAGCCCGGACGGTATTAACACCGGGGAGCTGTTTTTT.

This chain uses TRBV6-5 with TRBJ2-1; no definite D call. Trimming took 2 bases from V and 8 from J, leaving 10 bases between them. CDR1 and CDR2 from the germline V gene are MNHEY and SVGAGI. CDR3 length: 13 residues. In DNA, the CDR3 is TGTGCCAGCAGTTACGATCCCTCCTATGAGCAGTTCTTC. Protein sequence: CASSYDPSYEQFF.

V and J are TRBV28 and TRBJ1-4, with a possible D match to TRBD1 (6 bases). The CDR3 has 19 residues. Looked up from germline, CDR1 is MDHEN and CDR2 is SYDVKM. V was trimmed by 7 bases and J by 0 bases, leaving 24 bases between them. The CDR3 sequence is CASTMGGRARLATNEKLFF. The CDR3 DNA sequence: TGTGCCAGCACTATGGGGGGCAGGGCTCGACTTGCAACTAATGAAAAACTGTTTTTT.

The chain joins TRBV27 to TRBJ1-6; no definite D call. CDR1 is MNHEY and CDR2 is SMNVEV in the germline V gene (reference sequence). The CDR3 spans 12 residues. Trimming took off 2 bases at V and 8 bases at J, with 4 bases between the two ends. CDR3 amino acids: CASSLGDSPLHF. As DNA, the CDR3 is TGTGCCAGCAGTTTAGGGGATTCACCCCTCCACTTT.

The chain employs TRBV6-5 and TRBJ2-2, with D uncertain. V was pared by 2 bases and J by 5 bases, with 9 bases between. The length of the CDR3 is 14 residues. The germline V gene has CDR1 MNHEY and CDR2 SVGAGI. The CDR3 DNA follows: TGTGCCAGCAGTTACGACGGATTTACCGGGGAGCTGTTTTTT. Translating it yields CASSYDGFTGELFF.

The chain joins TRBV6-1 to TRBJ2-4; D is uncertain. V lost 0 bases to trimming and J lost 8 bases, with 2 bases between them. This CDR3 spans 11 amino acids. The germline gives CDR1 MNHNS, CDR2 SASEGT. This chain's CDR3 is CASSEADIQYF. CDR3 sequence (DNA): TGTGCCAGCAGTGAAGCAGACATTCAGTACTTC.

This clone is a singleton in its sample. The chain employs TRBV5-8 and TRBJ2-4, with D hard to call. Germline CDR1 is SGHTS and CDR2 is YDEGEE. The CDR3 is made up of 15 amino acids. Deletions cut 4 bases from V and 7 bases from J, with 18 bases between. CDR3 in DNA: TGTGCCAGCAGCCCCCAACCCTCCGTTGGGAACATTCAGTACTTC. Protein sequence: CASSPQPSVGNIQYF. Using reference TRBV5-8 and TRBJ2-4 for the parts outside the CDR3, the full variable domain is EAGVTQSPTHLIKTRGQQATLRCSPISGHTSVYWYQQALGLGLQFLLWYDEGEERNRGNFPPRFSGRQFPNYSSELNVNALELEDSALYLCASSPQPSVGNIQYFGAGTRLSVL.

The chain has TRBV7-8 and TRBJ1-3, with D unclear. Trimming left V 2 bases short and J 0 bases short, with 14 bases between. Germline lookup yields CDR1 SGHVS and CDR2 FQNEAQ. This CDR3 is built from 17 residues. CDR3 in DNA: TGTGCCAGCAGCTTATACAGCGGACTTTACTCTGGAAACACCATATATTTT. Encoded protein: CASSLYSGLYSGNTIYF.

This clone was picked up one time. The V call is TRBV18, the J call TRBJ2-2, with no clear D. The germline V gene encodes CDR1 KGHSH and CDR2 LQKENI. V gave up 3 bases and J gave up 5 bases, with 7 bases separating them. The CDR3 spans 13 residues. CDR3 DNA sequence: TGTGCCAGCTCACCCGGAGTGACCGGGGAGCTGTTTTTT. This sequence encodes CASSPGVTGELFF.

The rearrangement uses TRBV13 and TRBJ1-1; D is undetermined. This CDR3 contains 12 residues. The V end lost 0 bases, the J end lost 9 bases, and 8 bases lay between the germline ends. Germline-derived CDR1 and CDR2 are PRHDT and FYEKMQ (reference sequence). CDR3 in DNA: TGTGCCAGCAGCTTAGGCAAGACGAAAGCTTTCTTT. Translated: CASSLGKTKAFF.

The gene calls are TRBV6-1 and TRBJ1-5; D gene unclear. The germline gives CDR1 MNHNS, CDR2 SASEGT. Trimming removed 7 bases from V and 1 base from J, with 14 bases in between. The CDR3 length is 15 residues. CDR3 DNA: TGTGCCAGCAAGGCGTTCGGTCCAAGCAATCAGCCCCAGCATTTT. As protein: CASKAFGPSNQPQHF.

V gene TRBV7-3 combines with J gene TRBJ2-1, with D possibly matching TRBD2 (6 bases). The CDR3 sequence is 14 residues long. Germline V gene lookup returns CDR1 SGHTA and CDR2 FQGTGA. Trimming shortened V by 2 bases and J by 5 bases, and 10 bases separated the two germline ends. CDR3 sequence (DNA): TGTGCCAGCAGCTTAGGGCGGGGTAACAATGAGCAGTTCTTC. The encoded protein is CASSLGRGNNEQFF.

The chain carries TRBV19 and TRBJ1-1, with D uncertain. The CDR3 covers 12 residues. Germline CDR1 and CDR2: LNHDA and SQIVND (reference sequence). V gave up 3 bases and J gave up 4 bases, with 6 bases separating them. This CDR3 reads CASSMRGTEAFF. CDR3 DNA sequence: TGTGCCAGTAGTATGCGGGGCACTGAAGCTTTCTTT.

CDR3 region: CASSQAPFRGPEKLFF. The CDR3 DNA reads as TGCGCCAGCAGCCAGGCCCCCTTCCGCGGCCCTGAAAAACTGTTTTTT. The chain recombines TRBV4-1 with TRBJ1-4; D ambiguous. Trimming removed 3 bases at V and 7 bases at J, with 18 bases between. The CDR3 runs to 16 residues. CDR1 and CDR2 from the germline V gene are MGHRA and YSYEKL.

Details on this clone: A junction end diverges from the germline sequence, so it may reflect a read error. The gene calls are TRBV4-1 and TRBJ2-7; 9 nucleotides align to TRBD2. Germline loops: CDR1 MGHRA, CDR2 YSYEKL. The CDR3 has 16 residues. DNA for the CDR3: TGCGCCAGCAGCCATCCGAGGGGCGGGGGGGCGTACGAGCAGCACTTC. Encoded protein: CASSHPRGGGAYEQHF.

This sequence joins TRBV2 and TRBJ2-3; D perhaps matches TRBD1 (5 bases). CDR3 length equals 14 residues. Trimming left V 4 bases short and J 2 bases short, with 10 bases between. CDR1 is SNHLY and CDR2 is FYNNEI in the germline V gene. This chain's CDR3 is CASSVQGATDTQYF. The DNA of the CDR3 is TGTGCCAGCAGTGTACAAGGGGCCACAGATACGCAGTATTTT.

The chain employs TRBV6-1 and TRBJ2-6, with 9 bases matching TRBD1. Germline V gene lookup returns CDR1 MNHNS and CDR2 SASEGT. The CDR3 spans 15 residues. The ends lost 6 bases at V and 7 bases at J; junction bases unmatched: 7. The CDR3 loop is CASRDRTGDANVLTF. The DNA of the CDR3 is TGTGCCAGCAGGGACCGGACAGGGGACGCCAACGTCCTGACTTTC.